These 13 T cell receptor beta chains came from one sample sequenced in a study of identical twins (dated by TCRdb to between 2015 and 2016). The receptor library was made with 5' RACE. The instrument given in TCRdb is Illumina HiSeq 2000. The raw public data were reprocessed by TCRdb itself: fastp quality trimming at Q25, MiXCR clonotype calling, in-frame beta chains only. Entries are consolidated by CDR3 protein sequence, retaining the most common genes and DNA. The sample includes roughly 570,000 distinct CDR3 sequences, with just under 10% observed a single time. The ten largest account for approximately 3.2% of the sample. These sequences were also reported in another study, on yellow fever vaccine responses in identical twins.

The sequencing sample was made of PBMCs. Receptors originate from a woman aged 18 to 35 in good health.

This clonotype has only a few counts. CDR3 protein: CAISPGNSPLHF. For the CDR3, the DNA is TGTGCCATCTCCCCGGGGAATTCACCCCTCCACTTT. V usage is TRBV10-3 and J usage is TRBJ1-6; D is unclear. Germline loops: CDR1 ENHRY, CDR2 SYGVKD. Trimming pared 8 bases from V and 7 bases from J, leaving 9 bases between. The CDR3 covers 12 residues.

This clonotype appeared a few times. This chain links TRBV29-1 with TRBJ2-7; 10 positions agree with TRBD1. CDR1 is SQVTM and CDR2 is ANQGSEA in the germline V gene. CDR3 length equals 15 residues. V shed 0 bases, J shed 2 bases, and the junction held 4 bases outside the gene matches. CDR3: CSVEDRGTGAYEQYF. CDR3 nucleotide sequence: TGCAGCGTTGAAGATAGAGGGACAGGGGCCTACGAGCAGTACTTC.

The rearrangement uses TRBV5-1 and TRBJ2-5; TRBD2 agrees at 10 bases. The CDR3 has 17 amino acids. Germline V gives CDR1 SGHRS, CDR2 YFSETQ. The J segment lost 1 base and the V segment lost 0 bases, leaving 6 bases of the junction unmatched. The CDR3 DNA is TGCGCCAGCAGCTTGGCTCCTAGCGGGAGCCCCCAAGAGACCCAGTACTTC. It yields the protein CASSLAPSGSPQETQYF.

V usage is TRBV20-1 and J usage is TRBJ2-3; D remains ambiguous. V lost 3 bases and J 6 bases, leaving 10 bases between the germline ends. The germline CDR1 and CDR2 sequences are DFQATT and SNEGSKA (reference sequence). The CDR3 contains 12 residues. DNA of the CDR3: TGCAGTGCTAGTACTTCAATGGATACGCAGTATTTT. Translated: CSASTSMDTQYF.

The gene calls are TRBV5-5 and TRBJ2-3, with a tentative D call TRBD2 (6 bases). The germline CDR1 and CDR2 sequences are SGHKS and YYEKEE (reference sequence). V shed 1 base and J shed 2 bases, with 14 bases lying between them. CDR3 length: 16 amino acids. DNA for the CDR3: TGTGCCAGCAGCTTGACGCGGGGTGGGGCCACAGATACGCAGTATTTT. It specifies CASSLTRGGATDTQYF.

This clonotype was found a few times. The V call is TRBV6-1, the J call TRBJ2-5; D gene unclear. The CDR3 totals 12 residues. CDR1 and CDR2 (germline): MNHNS, SASEGT. Trimming shortened V by 1 base and J by 7 bases, and 7 bases separated the two germline ends. As DNA, the CDR3 is TGTGCCAGCAGTGAAGGGAGCTCGACCCAGTACTTC. Translating it yields CASSEGSSTQYF.

Ten or more counts support this clonotype. The chain has TRBV27 and TRBJ2-7, with D unclear. The CDR3 covers 14 residues. V was cut by 2 bases and J by 2 bases, with 10 bases left in between. CDR1 and CDR2 (germline): MNHEY, SMNVEV (reference sequence). The DNA of the CDR3 is TGTGCCAGCAGTTTAGGGCAGACCCCCTACGAGCAGTACTTC. It is translated as CASSLGQTPYEQYF.

This clonotype was seen a handful of times. V and J are TRBV5-1 and TRBJ1-4, with D perhaps TRBD1 (5 bases). V was trimmed by 5 bases and J by 0 bases, leaving 11 bases between them. CDR1 and CDR2 (germline): SGHRS, YFSETQ. This CDR3 region has 15 residues. The CDR3 DNA follows: TGCGCCAGCAGGGTAGGGGCGACAACTAATGAAAAACTGTTTTTT. As protein: CASRVGATTNEKLFF.

This chain links TRBV19 with TRBJ2-1; D remains unclear. Trimming cost V 2 bases and J 0 bases, with 11 bases left between them. Per germline, CDR1 LNHDA and CDR2 SQIVND (reference sequence). This CDR3 spans 16 amino acids. CDR3 coding DNA: TGTGCCAGTAGTATATCTGGCAGTAGCTCCTACAATGAGCAGTTCTTC. As protein: CASSISGSSSYNEQFF.

This clonotype has a count of ten or more. The gene calls are TRBV28 and TRBJ2-7; D might be TRBD1 (6 bases). The CDR3 is made up of 14 amino acids. V shed 5 bases and J shed 6 bases, with 17 bases lying between them. Per germline, CDR1 MDHEN and CDR2 SYDVKM. CDR3 in DNA: TGTGCCAGCAGTCCCAACAGGGTTTCGGCCGAGCAGTACTTC. This encodes CASSPNRVSAEQYF.

The chain carries TRBV20-1 and TRBJ2-3; 8 bases map to TRBD1. This CDR3 spans 14 amino acids. After removal of 6 bases from V and 0 bases from J, the junction contained 5 bases not matched to a gene. Germline V gene lookup returns CDR1 DFQATT and CDR2 SNEGSKA (reference sequence). Written as DNA, the CDR3 is TGCAGTGCCCCGGGACAGGCAAGCACAGATACGCAGTATTTT. This gives the protein CSAPGQASTDTQYF.

The V and J genes are TRBV19 and TRBJ2-2; D is possibly TRBD2 (6 bases). This CDR3 has 16 amino acids. Germline V CDR1 and CDR2: LNHDA, SQIVND (reference sequence). V lost 8 bases, J lost 6 bases, and 22 bases lay in between. CDR3 coding DNA: TGTGCCAGTTCCTCCTACGCGGGGTTCGCGTCCGGGGAGCTGTTTTTT. The encoded protein is CASSSYAGFASGELFF.

This chain connects TRBV7-8 to TRBJ2-7; D tentatively fits TRBD1 or TRBD2 (5 bases each). The CDR3 length is 15 residues. Germline V lookup: CDR1 SGHVS, CDR2 FQNEAQ. V was shortened by 5 bases and J by 4 bases, with 18 bases between the two germline ends. The CDR3 spells CASSPLLGERYEQYF. As DNA, the CDR3 is TGTGCCAGCAGCCCACTCCTGGGGGAGAGGTACGAGCAGTACTTC.